Below are 6 T cell receptor beta chains sequenced from a single sample in a study of CD8 T cells in ankylosing spondylitis. Study-level findings and limits: Roughly eight highly homologous variants formed a TCR beta motif that appeared characteristic of ankylosing spondylitis blood.

One entry per CDR3 protein results from TCRdb running MiXCR on the 5' RACE reads. The sample carries 500,000 or so distinct CDR3 sequences, approximately 5% recorded once. Their recognized antigens are unknown. Sequenced input: blood, either unsorted or a sorted T cell fraction (not recorded which). The receptors here all came from a male donor with ankylosing spondylitis.

This clonotype appeared many times. The chain combines TRBV5-1 with TRBJ1-2; D not resolved. The CDR3 extends over 14 amino acids. The germline V gene has CDR1 SGHRS and CDR2 YFSETQ. Trimming removed 0 bases from V and 3 bases from J, with 9 bases in between. The chain's CDR3 is CASSLEGRYYGYTF. DNA for the CDR3: TGCGCCAGCAGCTTGGAAGGACGGTACTATGGCTACACCTTC.

This clonotype showed up just a few times. The J gene is TRBJ2-5, the V gene TRBV6-5; D may be TRBD2 (6 bases). The length of the CDR3 is 19 residues. Trimming removed 2 bases from V and 1 base from J, with 23 bases in between. CDR1 and CDR2 (germline): MNHEY, SVGAGI. This CDR3 reads CASSYLSQGPVGGQETQYF. The CDR3 nucleotides are TGTGCCAGCAGTTACCTTTCCCAGGGCCCGGTGGGAGGCCAAGAGACCCAGTACTTC.

Comments on this clonotype: A much bigger clone sits one base away, suggesting this may be a read error. The chain joins TRBV10-3 to TRBJ2-1; possibly TRBD2 for D (5 bases). The DNA matches TRBJ2-7 better at its end, which makes the J call doubtful. Germline V gene data show CDR1 as ENHRY and CDR2 as SYGVKD. The CDR3 extends over 12 amino acids. CDR3 nucleotide sequence: TGTGCCACCCTTGACTACAACAATGAGCAGTACTTC. It specifies CATLDYNNEQYF.

In regard to this clonotype: Possible read error: a much larger clone is one base away. The chain is built from TRBV6-5 and TRBJ1-2; D gene uncertain. The V end lost 4 bases, the J end lost 4 bases, and 16 bases lay between the germline ends. The CDR3 has 15 amino acids. Germline V gene lookup returns CDR1 MNHEY and CDR2 SVGAGI. The CDR3 sequence is CASSSLPDGTYGYTF. In DNA, the CDR3 is TGTGCCAGCAGTTCCCTCCCGGACGGAACCTATGGCTACACCTTC.

This clonotype was seen ten or more times. This chain connects TRBV7-8 to TRBJ2-7, with a tentative D call TRBD1 (6 bases). The CDR3 consists of 14 residues. Germline V gene lookup returns CDR1 SGHVS and CDR2 FQNEAQ. The ends were cut back, 6 bases at V and 4 bases at J, with 16 bases in the middle. The CDR3, as DNA: TGTGCCAGCAGGATTGGGGGCACCGGATACGAGCAGTACTTC. Its translation: CASRIGGTGYEQYF.

A remark on this clonotype: A much larger clone lies one base from this, so it may be a read error. The rearrangement uses TRBV5-1 and TRBJ2-1; 11 bases map to TRBD2. The CDR3 extends over 16 amino acids. Looked up from germline, CDR1 is SGHRS and CDR2 is YFSETQ. CDR3: CASSLTSGRWGNEQLF. As DNA, the CDR3 is TGCGCCAGCAGCTTGACTAGCGGGAGATGGGGCAATGAGCAGTTGTTC.